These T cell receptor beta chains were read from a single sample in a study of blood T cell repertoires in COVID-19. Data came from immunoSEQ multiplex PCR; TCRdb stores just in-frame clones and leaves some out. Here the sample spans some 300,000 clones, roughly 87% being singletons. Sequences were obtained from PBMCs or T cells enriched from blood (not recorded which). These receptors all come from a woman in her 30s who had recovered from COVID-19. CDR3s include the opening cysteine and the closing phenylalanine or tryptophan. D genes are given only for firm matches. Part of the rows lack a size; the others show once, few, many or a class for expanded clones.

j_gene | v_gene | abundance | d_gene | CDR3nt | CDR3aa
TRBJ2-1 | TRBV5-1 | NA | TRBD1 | TGCGCCAGCAGCCCACAGGGGGCAATGCTGAGCTCCTACAATGAGCAGTTCTTC | CASSPQGAMLSSYNEQFF
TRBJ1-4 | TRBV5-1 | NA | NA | TGCGCCAGCAGGAGGAGTGAAAATGAAAAACTGTTTTTT | CASRRSENEKLFF
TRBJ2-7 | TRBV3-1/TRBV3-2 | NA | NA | TGTGCCAGCAGCCAGCGGCAGGGGTGGTACGAGCAGTACTTC | CASSQRQGWYEQYF
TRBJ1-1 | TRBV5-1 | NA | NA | TGCGCCAGCAGCCAGAACACTGAAGCTTTCTTT | CASSQNTEAFF
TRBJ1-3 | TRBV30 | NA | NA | TGTGCCTGGAGTCAGGGTTTGGGAAACACCATATATTTT | CAWSQGLGNTIYF
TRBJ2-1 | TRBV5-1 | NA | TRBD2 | TGCGCCAGCAGCTTGGATGCGGGAGGGGTATACAATGAGCAGTTCTTC | CASSLDAGGVYNEQFF
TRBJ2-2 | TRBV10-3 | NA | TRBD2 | TGTGCCACAGGGGAGGCGACTAGCGGGAAATCGAACACCGGGGAGCTGTTTTTT | CATGEATSGKSNTGELFF
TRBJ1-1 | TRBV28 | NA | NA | TGTGCCAGCACCAAGACAGGGAACACTGAAGCTTTCTTT | CASTKTGNTEAFF
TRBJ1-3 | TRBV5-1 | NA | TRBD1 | TGCGCCAGCAGCCTCACAGGGGTTTCTGGAAACACCATATATTTT | CASSLTGVSGNTIYF
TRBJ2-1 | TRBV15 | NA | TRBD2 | TGTGCCACCAGCAGACAGAGGGACTCCACAGGGAGCGGGGGGACCCGTCGGTTCTTC | CATSRQRDSTGSGGTRRFF
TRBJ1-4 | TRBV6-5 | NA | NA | TGTGCCAGCAGTTACTGGGCAGGGGAAGATGAAAAACTGTTTTTT | CASSYWAGEDEKLFF
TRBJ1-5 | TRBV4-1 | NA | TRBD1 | TGCGCCAGCAGCCATTGGGACAGCCGGCAGCCCCAGCATTTT | CASSHWDSRQPQHF
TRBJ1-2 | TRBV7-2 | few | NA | TGTGCCAGCAGCCTAGATGGGAGATTCTATGGCTACACCTTC | CASSLDGRFYGYTF
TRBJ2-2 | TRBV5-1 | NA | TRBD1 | TGCGCCAGCAGCTTGACGCGGACAGGCTATACCGGGGAGCTGTTTTTT | CASSLTRTGYTGELFF
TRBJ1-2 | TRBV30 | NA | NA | TGTGCCTGGAGTAGTTCCCGGCGGGGCTACACCTTC | CAWSSSRRGYTF
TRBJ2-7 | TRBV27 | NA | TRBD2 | TGTGCCAGCAGTTTTCGCGGGAGCGTTGGCTACGAGCAGTACTTC | CASSFRGSVGYEQYF
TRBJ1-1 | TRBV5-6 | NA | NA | TGTGCCAGCAGCTTCCGGGGGAACACTGAAGCTTTCTTT | CASSFRGNTEAFF
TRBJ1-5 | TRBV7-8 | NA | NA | TGTGCCAGCAGCTTAAGGTTCGGGATGCAAACGGGAAATCAGCCCCAGCATTTT | CASSLRFGMQTGNQPQHF
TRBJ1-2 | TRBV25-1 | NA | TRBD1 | TGTGCCAGCAGTGGACAGGGGAAATTTGGCTACACCTTC | CASSGQGKFGYTF
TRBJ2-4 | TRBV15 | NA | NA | TGTGCCACCAGCAGAGAGGAGAGTCTAGCCAAAAACATTCAGTACTTC | CATSREESLAKNIQYF
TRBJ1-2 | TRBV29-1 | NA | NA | TGCAGCGTTGAATCGGGATCGGGGGTCTATGGCTACACCTTC | CSVESGSGVYGYTF
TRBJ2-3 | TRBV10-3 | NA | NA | TGTGCCATCAGTGAGTCAGGGCCAGACGGGTCGAGGGAGCAGTATTTT | CAISESGPDGSREQYF
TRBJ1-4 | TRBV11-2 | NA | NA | TGTGCCAGCAGCTCTAAGCACACAGGCAAGGTACTCGAAAAACTGTTTTTT | CASSSKHTGKVLEKLFF
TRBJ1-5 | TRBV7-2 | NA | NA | TGTGCCAGCAGCTGGGGAGGGGGGAATCAGCCCCAGCATTTT | CASSWGGGNQPQHF
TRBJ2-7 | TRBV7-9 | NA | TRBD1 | TGTGCCAGCAGCTCATCGTGGACAGGGACCTACGAGCAGTACTTC | CASSSSWTGTYEQYF
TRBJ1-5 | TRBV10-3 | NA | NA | TGTGCCATCAGTGTGGACCGGGGGGTAAATCAGCCCCAGCATTTT | CAISVDRGVNQPQHF
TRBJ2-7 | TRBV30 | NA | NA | TGTGCCTGGAGTGTGGGGCAACCTTCCTACGAGCAGTACTTC | CAWSVGQPSYEQYF
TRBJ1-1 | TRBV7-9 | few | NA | TGTGCCAGCAGTTGGAGACAGATCACTGAAGCTTTCTTT | CASSWRQITEAFF
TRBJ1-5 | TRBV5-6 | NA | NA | TGTGCCAGCAGCCGGGGGATAGGCAATCAGCCCCAGCATTTT | CASSRGIGNQPQHF
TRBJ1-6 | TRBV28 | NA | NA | TGTGCCAGCAGTTTAGTGGCGGCGTCACCCCTCCACTTT | CASSLVAASPLHF
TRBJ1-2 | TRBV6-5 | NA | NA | TGTGCCAGCAGTCACCGACAGGCTAACTATGGCTACACCTTC | CASSHRQANYGYTF
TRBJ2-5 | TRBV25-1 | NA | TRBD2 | TGTGCCAGCAGTGATAGTAGCGGGAGGTTACAAGAGACCCAGTACTTC | CASSDSSGRLQETQYF
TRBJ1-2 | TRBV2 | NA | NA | TGTGCCAGCAGATCGGACACGACTAACTATGGCTACACCTTC | CASRSDTTNYGYTF
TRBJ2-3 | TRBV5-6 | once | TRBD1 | TGTGCCAGCAGCTTGAATCGGGACAGGAGCACAGATACGCAGTATTTT | CASSLNRDRSTDTQYF
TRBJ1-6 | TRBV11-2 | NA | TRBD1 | TGTGCCAGCAGCTTAGGGGCCTCCGGGACAGGGGCTTCACCCCTCCACTTT | CASSLGASGTGASPLHF
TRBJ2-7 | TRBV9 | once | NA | TGTGCCAGCAGCCCCACCGGGGAGGTCTTCTCCTACGAGCAGTACTTC | CASSPTGEVFSYEQYF
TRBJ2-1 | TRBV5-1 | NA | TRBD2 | TGCGCCAGCAGCCTCTCTAGCGGGAGGGCGACTGAGCAGTTCTTC | CASSLSSGRATEQFF
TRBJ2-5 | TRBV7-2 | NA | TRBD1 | TGTGCCAGCAGTTGGGGACAGGCCCTGAAGACCCAGTACTTC | CASSWGQALKTQYF
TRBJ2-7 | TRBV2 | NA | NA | TGTGCCAGCGCATCTGGCGGCGGCTACGAGCAGTACTTC | CASASGGGYEQYF
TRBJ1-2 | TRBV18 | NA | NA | TGTGCCAGCTCTCCCAGGGAAGAGGATGGCTACACCTTC | CASSPREEDGYTF
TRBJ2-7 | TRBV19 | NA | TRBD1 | TGTGCCAGTAGCCGGACAGGGGGCGCAGGTAACATCTACGAGCAGTACTTC | CASSRTGGAGNIYEQYF
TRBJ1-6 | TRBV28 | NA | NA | TGTGCCAGCAGTAATCTTGGGGAGGGCTCCTATAATTCACCCCTCCACTTT | CASSNLGEGSYNSPLHF
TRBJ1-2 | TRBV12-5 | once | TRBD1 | TGTGCTAGTGGATCCTCGGACAGGAGAAACTATGGCTACACCTTC | CASGSSDRRNYGYTF
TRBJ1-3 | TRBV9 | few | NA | TGTGCCAGCAGCCCCCCCCCGCGGGTGGAGCAGATCTTGAGAAACACCATATATTTT | CASSPPPRVEQILRNTIYF
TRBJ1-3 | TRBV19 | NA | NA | TGTGCCAGTAGTATAGACGGCAGGGACTCTGGAAACACCATATATTTT | CASSIDGRDSGNTIYF
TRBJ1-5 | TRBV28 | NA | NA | TGTGCCAGCAATCGAGACAGTAATCAGCCCCAGCATTTT | CASNRDSNQPQHF
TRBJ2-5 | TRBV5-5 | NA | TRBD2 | TGTGCCAGCAGCTTGAGTGGCGGGGGGGCTCTCACGGAGACCCAGTACTTC | CASSLSGGGALTETQYF
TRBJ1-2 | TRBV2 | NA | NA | TGTGCCAGCAGTGAAGTCCCCGGCTATGGCTACACCTTC | CASSEVPGYGYTF
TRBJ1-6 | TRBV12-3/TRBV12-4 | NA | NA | TGTGCCAGCTCCCGGGGTGGTAATTCACCCCTCCACTTT | CASSRGGNSPLHF
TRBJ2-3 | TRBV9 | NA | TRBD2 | TGTGCCAGCAGCGTAGCGGCTAGCGGGAGGGCCGGGCCAGATACGCAGTATTTT | CASSVAASGRAGPDTQYF
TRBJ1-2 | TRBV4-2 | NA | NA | TGTGCCAGCAGCCAAGTCACCGGGACAACTTTATATGGCTACACCTTC | CASSQVTGTTLYGYTF